Reported below is one T cell receptor (beta chain). The source of the sample is a study of blood T cell repertoires in COVID-19. Study details: Specimens from acute and convalescent COVID-19 originated in the United States, Italy and Spain.

Trimming removed 1 base from V and 5 bases from J, with 15 bases in between. The CDR3 loop spans 16 amino acids. From germline, CDR1 is SGHNT and CDR2 YENEEA. Per the original methods: Amplifying reference gene primers gave estimates of nucleated cell counts. Repertoires were generated with immunoSEQ multiplex PCR, while TCRdb's copy carries only in-frame clones and drops some. V, J and clone size were drawn from that table, and D and trimming were deduced from the DNA. The data contain about 240,000 clones, about 86% of them singletons. This chain joins TRBV11-3 and TRBJ2-1; a possible D gene is TRBD2 (6 bases). Sample: peripheral blood. The clonotype was recovered from a man aged 55-75 years with acute or convalescent COVID-19. CDR3 amino acids: CASSLGAGGIDNEQFF. The CDR3, as DNA: TGTGCCAGCAGCTTAGGGGCAGGCGGGATCGACAATGAGCAGTTCTTC.